Following are 27 T cell receptor beta chains from one sample sequenced in a study of T cell repertoires in cytomegalovirus infection. These receptors have no identified antigens. TCRdb reprocessed the reads with MiXCR, giving one entry per CDR3 protein. The sample comprises about a million distinct CDR3 sequences, 30% to 40% of which are singletons, and around 15% rests with the top ten. The specimen was cultured CD8+ T cells from PBMCs, collected from culture after CMV antigen stimulation. The receptors originated from a human donor in good health (CMV status not recorded). Some clones in this sample may be carry-over from other donors' samples.

This rearrangement joins TRBV4-1 to TRBJ2-1, with a weak D call TRBD2 (5 bases). V lost 1 base and J lost 10, with 8 bases in between. The V gene's germline CDR1 is MGHRA and CDR2 YSYEKL. The CDR3 has 12 amino acids. CDR3 bases: TGCGCCAGCAGCCAAGTAGGAGGCGAGCAGTTCTTC. Translating it yields CASSQVGGEQFF.

V gene TRBV14 combines with J gene TRBJ1-5, with 9 bases lining up with TRBD1. CDR3 length: 19 amino acids. Germline V gene sequence: CDR1 SGHDN, CDR2 FVKESK. Trimming at V came to 0 bases and at J to 0 bases, leaving 9 bases not matched to a gene. CDR3 sequence (DNA): TGTGCCAGCAGCCAAGATCGAGACAGGGGGACTTATAGCAATCAGCCCCAGCATTTT. Protein sequence: CASSQDRDRGTYSNQPQHF.

The chain combines TRBV6-1 with TRBJ2-2, with D tentatively TRBD2 (5 bases). The length of the CDR3 is 15 residues. Germline assignment: CDR1 MNHNS and CDR2 SASEGT. Trimming stripped 6 bases from V and 7 bases from J, with 18 bases between. CDR3 nucleotide sequence: TGTGCCAGCAGCTCAGACGGGTCCAGCGGCGGGGAGCTGTTTTTT. Translation: CASSSDGSSGGELFF.

This chain's CDR3 is CASKTGGLYGYTF. In DNA form, the CDR3 reads TGTGCCAGTAAGACAGGGGGACTCTATGGCTACACCTTC. The chain is built from TRBV19 and TRBJ1-2, with 9 bases identical to TRBD1. From germline, CDR1 is LNHDA and CDR2 SQIVND (reference sequence). V lost 7 bases to trimming and J lost 4 bases; unmatched junction nucleotides: 4. The CDR3 extends over 13 amino acids.

This chain joins TRBV7-6 and TRBJ1-2; maybe TRBD1 (5 bases). Germline values: CDR1 SGHVS, CDR2 FNYEAQ. Trimming took 7 bases from V and 9 from J, leaving 15 bases between them. CDR3 size: 12 residues. The chain's CDR3 is CASTETGLRYTF. CDR3 coding DNA: TGTGCCAGCACAGAGACGGGGCTTCGCTACACCTTC.

In DNA, the CDR3 is TGCAGTGCTCCTTCGCTAGCAGGGAACTATGGCTACACCTTC. This sequence encodes CSAPSLAGNYGYTF. The rearrangement links TRBV20-1 to TRBJ1-2, with D possibly being TRBD1 (5 bases). Trimming took 5 bases from V and 2 from J, leaving 15 bases between them. There are 14 residues in the CDR3. The V gene's germline CDR1 is DFQATT and CDR2 SNEGSKA (reference sequence).

This clonotype has at least ten counts. V gene TRBV11-2 combines with J gene TRBJ1-1; weak D call: TRBD1 (5 bases). CDR1 SGHAT and CDR2 FQNNGV come from the germline V gene. Trimming removed 4 bases at V and 5 bases at J, with 14 bases between. CDR3 size: 14 residues. The CDR3 loop reads CASSSLWGVTEAFF. The CDR3 nucleotides read TGTGCCAGCAGCTCATTGTGGGGGGTTACTGAAGCTTTCTTT.

This clonotype was seen only a few times. Here the CDR3 reads CASSHYGGLHNEQFF. CDR3 DNA: TGTGCCAGCAGCCATTACGGAGGACTCCACAATGAGCAGTTCTTC. The gene calls are TRBV4-2 and TRBJ2-1; tentative D call: TRBD2 (5 bases). This CDR3 is 15 amino acids long. V shed 3 bases and J shed 5 bases, with 14 bases lying between them. The germline CDR1 and CDR2 sequences are LGHNA and YNFKEQ.

The V gene is TRBV27, the J gene TRBJ1-1, with D maybe TRBD1 (5 bases). This CDR3 region has 15 residues. The germline V gene has CDR1 MNHEY and CDR2 SMNVEV (reference sequence). Trimming took 4 bases from V and 0 from J, leaving 12 bases between them. CDR3 bases: TGTGCCAGCAGTTCTATGACAGATATGAACACTGAAGCTTTCTTT. Amino acid sequence: CASSSMTDMNTEAFF.

This clonotype was detected a few times. The chain employs TRBV7-3 and TRBJ1-3; possibly TRBD1 for D (5 bases). The germline CDR1 and CDR2 sequences are SGHTA and FQGTGA. The CDR3 spans 17 residues. V lost 6 bases to trimming and J lost 0 bases, with 18 bases between them. For the CDR3, the DNA is TGTGCCAGCAGGAGGGGAGGTCGGGGCGCCTCTGGAAACACCATATATTTT. Translating gives CASRRGGRGASGNTIYF.

This clonotype was detected only a few times. The chain combines TRBV19 with TRBJ1-5; a weak D match, TRBD1 (6 bases). The V gene lost 5 bases and the J gene lost 5 bases, with 19 bases spanning the gap. The CDR3 runs to 16 residues. CDR1 LNHDA and CDR2 SQIVND come from the germline V gene (reference sequence). Written as DNA, the CDR3 is TGTGCCAGTAGTCTCCTCGGGGGGCGCCGGGATCAGCCCCAGCATTTT. It codes for CASSLLGGRRDQPQHF.

A few counts support this clonotype. The chain couples TRBV28 to TRBJ2-7; TRBD2 matches 14 bases. CDR1 is MDHEN, CDR2 SYDVKM, per germline. V shed 3 bases and J 7 bases; nucleotides not matched to a gene: 5. The CDR3 totals 15 residues. The CDR3 protein is CASSLTSGGAREQYV. DNA for the CDR3: TGTGCCAGCAGTTTGACTAGCGGGGGGGCGCGGGAGCAGTACGTC.

The gene calls are TRBV2 and TRBJ1-2; 7 nucleotides agree with TRBD1. The CDR3 is 11 amino acids. V shed 8 bases and J 7 bases; nucleotides not matched to a gene: 4. CDR1 is SNHLY, CDR2 FYNNEI, per germline. CDR3 loop: CASVTGTGYTF. The CDR3 DNA reads TGTGCCAGCGTGACAGGGACTGGCTACACCTTC.

A few counts support this clonotype. The chain has TRBV18 and TRBJ1-2; D ambiguous. V lost 5 bases and J lost 4, with 14 bases in between. CDR1 and CDR2 (germline): KGHSH, LQKENI. The length of the CDR3 is 14 residues. The CDR3 DNA is TGTGCCAGCTCAGACATTGATGGACTCTATGGCTACACCTTC. This gives the protein CASSDIDGLYGYTF.

The table lists this clonotype with a few counts. The chain is built from TRBV19 and TRBJ2-3, with D possibly being TRBD1 or TRBD2 (6 bases each). Trimming cost V 8 bases and J 6 bases, with 15 bases left between them. Looked up from germline, CDR1 is LNHDA and CDR2 is SQIVND (reference sequence). The length of the CDR3 is 13 residues. The CDR3 spells CASSGAGTDTQYF. The DNA of the CDR3 is TGTGCCAGTTCAGGGGCAGGGACTGATACGCAGTATTTT.

This rearrangement joins TRBV9 to TRBJ2-5; perhaps TRBD2 as D (6 bases). The CDR3 consists of 15 residues. V was shortened by 2 bases and J by 0 bases, with 11 bases between the two germline ends. Germline loops: CDR1 SGDLS, CDR2 YYNGEE. The DNA of the CDR3 is TGTGCCAGCAGCGTTGGGACTCACAACCAAGAGACCCAGTACTTC. The encoded protein is CASSVGTHNQETQYF.

The rearrangement uses TRBV12-3 or TRBV12-4 and TRBJ2-6, with D perhaps being TRBD1 or TRBD2 (5 bases each). The CDR3 spans 19 residues. The V end was cut by 6 bases, the J end by 2 bases, with 23 bases between. The CDR3, as DNA: TGTGCCAGCAGAGATTCAACCGGGACCGATGGGGCTGGGGCCAACGTCCTGACTTTC. This codes for CASRDSTGTDGAGANVLTF.

A few counts support this clonotype. The rearrangement links TRBV15 to TRBJ2-1, with 11 bases aligning to TRBD1. This CDR3 is 15 amino acids long. The ends lost 3 bases at V and 6 bases at J; junction bases unmatched: 4. Germline CDR1 and CDR2: LNHNV and YYDKDF (reference sequence). The DNA for the CDR3 is TGTGCCACCAGCAGCCGGGACAGGGGGGTCAATGAGCAGTTCTTC. Translated: CATSSRDRGVNEQFF.

The V gene is TRBV7-9, the J gene TRBJ2-2; TRBD1 might be the D (6 bases). The ends were cut back, 7 bases at V and 3 bases at J, with 15 bases in the middle. The CDR3 consists of 15 residues. Germline V gives CDR1 SEHNR, CDR2 FQNEAQ (reference sequence). The CDR3 here is CASIRTGTYTGELFF. DNA for the CDR3: TGTGCCAGCATCCGAACCGGGACATACACCGGGGAGCTGTTTTTT.

The chain employs TRBV13 and TRBJ2-7, with D possibly matching TRBD2 (6 bases). Germline loops: CDR1 PRHDT, CDR2 FYEKMQ (reference sequence). V lost 4 bases, J lost 0 bases, and 16 bases lay in between. CDR3 length: 16 amino acids. The CDR3 DNA follows: TGTGCCAGCAGCTGGAGGGGCGGGGATAGCTCCTACGAGCAGTACTTC. It specifies CASSWRGGDSSYEQYF.

This clonotype has at least ten counts. The chain combines TRBV5-1 with TRBJ2-1, with D perhaps matching TRBD2 (5 bases). The CDR3 runs to 15 residues. The V gene lost 4 bases and the J gene lost 0 bases, with 11 bases spanning the gap. CDR1 SGHRS and CDR2 YFSETQ come from the germline V gene. The chain's CDR3 is CASSPGVSSYNEQFF. As DNA, the CDR3 is TGCGCCAGCAGCCCCGGGGTGAGCTCCTACAATGAGCAGTTCTTC.

This sequence joins TRBV24-1 and TRBJ2-2, with unresolved D. The germline V gene has CDR1 KGHDR and CDR2 SFDVKD. Trimming pared 9 bases from V and 3 bases from J, leaving 10 bases between. The CDR3 consists of 13 residues. CDR3 residues: CATGQTDTGELFF. The CDR3 DNA reads TGTGCCACCGGTCAGACGGACACCGGGGAGCTGTTTTTT.

This CDR3 is CASSLNRAPTGELFF. DNA of the CDR3: TGTGCCAGCAGCTTAAACAGGGCCCCAACCGGGGAGCTGTTTTTT. V is TRBV7-6 and J is TRBJ2-2; a possible D gene is TRBD1 (6 bases). V was cut by 2 bases and J by 5 bases, with 12 bases left in between. CDR3 length: 15 amino acids. CDR1 and CDR2 (germline): SGHVS, FNYEAQ.

This clonotype was observed a few times. The gene calls are TRBV7-9 and TRBJ2-5; no definite D call. The length of the CDR3 is 13 residues. Trimming cost V 7 bases and J 5 bases, with 14 bases left between them. The germline CDR1 and CDR2 sequences are SEHNR and FQNEAQ (reference sequence). The CDR3 DNA follows: TGTGCCAGCACCTTGGACCCTAGGGAGACCCAGTACTTC. This sequence encodes CASTLDPRETQYF.

This clonotype was picked up a small number of times. The chain links TRBV6-8 to TRBJ2-7; the D is unclear. The germline CDR1 and CDR2 sequences are MNHGY and SAAAGT. This CDR3 has 14 amino acids. Trimming took off 2 bases at V and 5 bases at J, with 13 bases between the two ends. CDR3 region: CASSYLEAGDEQYF. The CDR3 DNA reads TGTGCCAGCAGTTACCTAGAAGCAGGCGACGAGCAGTACTTC.

The genes are TRBV15 and TRBJ2-7; unclear D gene. V lost 0 bases, J lost 7 bases, and 10 bases lay in between. CDR1 and CDR2 from the germline V gene are LNHNV and YYDKDF (reference sequence). CDR3 length: 13 amino acids. CDR3 residues: CATSRELASEQYF. CDR3 bases: TGTGCCACCAGCAGAGAGTTGGCATCAGAGCAGTACTTC.

The chain combines TRBV20-1 with TRBJ1-1; a possible D gene is TRBD1 (6 bases). There are 12 residues in the CDR3. In germline, CDR1 is DFQATT, CDR2 SNEGSKA (reference sequence). V lost 2 bases to trimming and J lost 9 bases, with 13 bases between them. The CDR3 is CSARNRAPQAFF. The CDR3, as DNA: TGCAGTGCTAGAAACAGGGCCCCCCAAGCTTTCTTT.